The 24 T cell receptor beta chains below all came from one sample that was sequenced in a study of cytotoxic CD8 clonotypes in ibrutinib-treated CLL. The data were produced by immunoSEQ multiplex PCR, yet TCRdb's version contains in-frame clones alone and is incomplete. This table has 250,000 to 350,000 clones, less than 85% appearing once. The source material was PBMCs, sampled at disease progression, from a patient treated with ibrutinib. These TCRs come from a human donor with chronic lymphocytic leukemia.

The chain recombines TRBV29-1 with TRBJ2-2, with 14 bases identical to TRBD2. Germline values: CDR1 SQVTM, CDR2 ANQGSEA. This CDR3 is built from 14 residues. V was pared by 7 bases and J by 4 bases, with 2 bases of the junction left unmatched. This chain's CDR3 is CSGTSGRITGELFF. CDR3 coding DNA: TGCAGCGGGACTAGCGGGAGGATCACCGGGGAGCTGTTTTTT.

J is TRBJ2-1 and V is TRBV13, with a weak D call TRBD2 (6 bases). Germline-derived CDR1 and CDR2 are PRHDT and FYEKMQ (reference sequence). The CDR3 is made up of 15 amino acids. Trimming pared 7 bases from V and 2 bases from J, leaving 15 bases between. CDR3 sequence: CASTLGGFPYNEQFF. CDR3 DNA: TGTGCCAGCACCCTGGGGGGATTCCCCTACAATGAGCAGTTCTTC.

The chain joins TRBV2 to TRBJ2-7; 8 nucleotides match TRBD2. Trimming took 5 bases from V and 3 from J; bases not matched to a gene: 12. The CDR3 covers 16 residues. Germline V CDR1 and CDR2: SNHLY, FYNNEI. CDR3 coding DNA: TGTGCCAGCAGTCTCGGCGGGGGGATTGGGGGCTACGAGCAGTACTTC. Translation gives CASSLGGGIGGYEQYF.

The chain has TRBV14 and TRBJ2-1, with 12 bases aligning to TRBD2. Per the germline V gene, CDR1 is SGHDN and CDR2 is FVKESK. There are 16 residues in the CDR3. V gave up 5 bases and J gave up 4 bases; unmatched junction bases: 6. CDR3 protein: CASSGGLAGFYNEQFF. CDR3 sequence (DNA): TGTGCCAGCAGCGGGGGACTAGCGGGTTTTTACAATGAGCAGTTCTTC. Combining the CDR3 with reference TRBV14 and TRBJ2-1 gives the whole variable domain EAGVTQFPSHSVIEKGQTVTLRCDPISGHDNLYWYRRVMGKEIKFLLHFVKESKQDESGMPNNRFLAERTGGTYSTLKVQPAELEDSGVYFCASSGGLAGFYNEQFFGPGTRLTVL.

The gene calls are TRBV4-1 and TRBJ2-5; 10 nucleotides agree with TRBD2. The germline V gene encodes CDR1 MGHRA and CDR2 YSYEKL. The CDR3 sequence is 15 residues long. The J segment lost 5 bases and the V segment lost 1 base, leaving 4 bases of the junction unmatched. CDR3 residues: CASSQVLAGAETQYF. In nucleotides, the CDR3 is TGCGCCAGCAGCCAAGTCCTAGCGGGAGCGGAGACCCAGTACTTC.

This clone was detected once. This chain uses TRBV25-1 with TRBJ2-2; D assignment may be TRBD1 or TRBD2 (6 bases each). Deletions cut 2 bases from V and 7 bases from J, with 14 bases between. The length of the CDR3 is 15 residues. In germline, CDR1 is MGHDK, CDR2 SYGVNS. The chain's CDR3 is CASSEPGARGGELFF. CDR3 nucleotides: TGTGCCAGCAGTGAACCGGGGGCGCGAGGCGGGGAGCTGTTTTTT.

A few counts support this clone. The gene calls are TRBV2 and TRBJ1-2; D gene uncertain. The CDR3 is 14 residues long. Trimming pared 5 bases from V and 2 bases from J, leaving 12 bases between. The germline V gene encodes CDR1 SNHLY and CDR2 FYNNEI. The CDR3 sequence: CASSRYSQNYGYTF. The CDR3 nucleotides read TGTGCCAGCAGTAGGTACAGCCAAAACTATGGCTACACCTTC.

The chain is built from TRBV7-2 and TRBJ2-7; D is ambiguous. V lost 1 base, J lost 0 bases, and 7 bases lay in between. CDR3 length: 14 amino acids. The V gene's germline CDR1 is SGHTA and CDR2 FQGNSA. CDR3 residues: CASSLVASSYEQYF. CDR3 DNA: TGTGCCAGCAGCTTAGTCGCGAGCTCCTACGAGCAGTACTTC. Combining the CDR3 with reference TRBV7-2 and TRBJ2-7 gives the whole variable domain GAGVSQSPSNKVTEKGKDVELRCDPISGHTALYWYRQSLGQGLEFLIYFQGNSAPDKSGLPSDRFSAERTGGSVSTLTIQRTQQEDSAVYLCASSLVASSYEQYFGPGTRLTVT.

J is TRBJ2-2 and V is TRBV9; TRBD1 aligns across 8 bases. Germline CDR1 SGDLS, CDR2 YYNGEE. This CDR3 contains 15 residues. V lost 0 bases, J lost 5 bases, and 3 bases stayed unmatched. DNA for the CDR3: TGTGCCAGCAGCGTAGCTCAGGGGGCGACCGGGGAGCTGTTTTTT. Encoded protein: CASSVAQGATGELFF.

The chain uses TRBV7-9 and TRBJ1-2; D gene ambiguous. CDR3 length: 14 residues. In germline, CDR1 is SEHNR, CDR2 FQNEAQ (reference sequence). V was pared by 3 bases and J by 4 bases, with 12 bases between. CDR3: CASSFPGPTYGYTF. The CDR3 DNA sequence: TGTGCCAGCAGCTTTCCCGGACCGACCTATGGCTACACCTTC.

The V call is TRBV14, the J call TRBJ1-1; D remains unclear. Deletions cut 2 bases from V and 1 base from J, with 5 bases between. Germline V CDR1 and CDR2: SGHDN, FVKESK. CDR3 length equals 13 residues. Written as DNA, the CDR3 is TGTGCCAGCAGCCAAAAGGAGAACACTGAAGCTTTCTTT. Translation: CASSQKENTEAFF.

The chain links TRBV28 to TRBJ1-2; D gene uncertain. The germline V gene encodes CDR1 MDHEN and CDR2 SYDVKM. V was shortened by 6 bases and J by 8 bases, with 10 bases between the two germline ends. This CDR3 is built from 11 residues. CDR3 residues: CASRPVWGYTF. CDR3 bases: TGTGCCAGCAGACCAGTCTGGGGCTACACCTTC.

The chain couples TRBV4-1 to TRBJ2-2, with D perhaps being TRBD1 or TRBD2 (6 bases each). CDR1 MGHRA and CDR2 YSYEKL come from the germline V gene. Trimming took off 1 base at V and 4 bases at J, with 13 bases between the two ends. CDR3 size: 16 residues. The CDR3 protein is CASSQVGRGPTGELFF. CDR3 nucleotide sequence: TGCGCCAGCAGCCAAGTTGGCCGGGGGCCCACCGGGGAGCTGTTTTTT.

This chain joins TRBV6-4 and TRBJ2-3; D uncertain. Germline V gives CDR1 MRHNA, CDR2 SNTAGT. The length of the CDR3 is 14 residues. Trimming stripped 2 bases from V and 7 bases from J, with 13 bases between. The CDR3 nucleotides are TGTGCCAGCAGTGACGCCGGCTTGGTGAATACGCAGTATTTT. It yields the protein CASSDAGLVNTQYF.

CDR3 residues: CASSHRYFGNEQFF. The DNA of the CDR3 is TGTGCCAGCAGCCACAGGTACTTCGGGAATGAGCAGTTCTTC. The gene calls are TRBV7-8 and TRBJ2-1; a weak D match, TRBD1 (5 bases). This CDR3 is 14 amino acids long. Trimming removed 5 bases from V and 7 bases from J, with 15 bases in between. Per germline, CDR1 SGHVS and CDR2 FQNEAQ.

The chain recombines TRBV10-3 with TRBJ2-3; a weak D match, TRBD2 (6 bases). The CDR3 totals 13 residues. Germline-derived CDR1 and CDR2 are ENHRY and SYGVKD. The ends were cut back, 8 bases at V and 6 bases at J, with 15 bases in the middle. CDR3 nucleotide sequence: TGTGCCATCGGTGCGGGGTCCCCGGATACGCAGTATTTT. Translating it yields CAIGAGSPDTQYF.

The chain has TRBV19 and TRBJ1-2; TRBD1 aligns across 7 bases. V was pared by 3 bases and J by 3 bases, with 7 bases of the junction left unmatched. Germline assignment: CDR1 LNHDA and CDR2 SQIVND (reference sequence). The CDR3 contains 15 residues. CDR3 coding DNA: TGTGCCAGTAGTATCTATACAGGGGCGCACTATGGCTACACCTTC. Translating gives CASSIYTGAHYGYTF.

CDR3 protein: CASDPPVLNDEQFF. The CDR3 DNA follows: TGTGCCAGTGACCCACCGGTCCTTAACGATGAGCAGTTCTTC. The chain uses TRBV19 and TRBJ2-1; unclear D gene. Germline loops: CDR1 LNHDA, CDR2 SQIVND (reference sequence). This CDR3 is 14 amino acids long. V lost 8 bases and J 8 bases, leaving 19 bases between the germline ends. The full variable domain, completed using reference TRBV19 and TRBJ2-1, is DGGITQSPKYLFRKEGQNVTLSCEQNLNHDAMYWYRQDPGQGLRLIYYSQIVNDFQKGDIAEGYSVSREKKESFPLTVTSAQKNPTAFYLCASDPPVLNDEQFFGPGTRLTVL.

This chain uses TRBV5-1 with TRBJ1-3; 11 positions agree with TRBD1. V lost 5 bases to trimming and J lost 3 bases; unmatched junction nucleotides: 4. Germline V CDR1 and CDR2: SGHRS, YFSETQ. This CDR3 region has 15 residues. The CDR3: CASRRTGGNGNTIYF. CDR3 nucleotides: TGCGCCAGCAGACGGACAGGGGGCAATGGAAACACCATATATTTT. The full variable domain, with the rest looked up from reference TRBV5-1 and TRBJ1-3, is KAGVTQTPRYLIKTRGQQVTLSCSPISGHRSVSWYQQTPGQGLQFLFEYFSETQRNKGNFPGRFSGRQFSNSRSEMNVSTLELGDSALYLCASRRTGGNGNTIYFGEGSWLTVV.

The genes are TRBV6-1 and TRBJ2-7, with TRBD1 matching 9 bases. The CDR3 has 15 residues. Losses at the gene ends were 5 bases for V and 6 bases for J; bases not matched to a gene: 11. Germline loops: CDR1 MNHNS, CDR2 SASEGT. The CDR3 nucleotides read TGTGCCAGCAGTCCGTTAGGGACAGGGACCTCCGAGCAGTACTTC. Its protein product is CASSPLGTGTSEQYF.

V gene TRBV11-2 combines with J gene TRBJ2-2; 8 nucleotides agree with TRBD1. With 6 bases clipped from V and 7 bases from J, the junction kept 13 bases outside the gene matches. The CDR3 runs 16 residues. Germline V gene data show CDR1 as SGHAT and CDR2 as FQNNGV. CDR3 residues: CASSSSRDRGVGELFF. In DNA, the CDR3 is TGTGCCAGCAGTTCCAGCCGTGACAGGGGCGTCGGGGAGCTGTTTTTT. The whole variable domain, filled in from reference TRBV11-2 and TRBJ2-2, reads EAGVAQSPRYKIIEKRQSVAFWCNPISGHATLYWYQQILGQGPKLLIQFQNNGVVDDSQLPKDRFSAERLKGVDSTLKIQPAKLEDSAVYLCASSSSRDRGVGELFFGEGSRLTVL.

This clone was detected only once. This chain's CDR3 is CASRRDTQETQYF. DNA for the CDR3: TGTGCCAGCAGGAGGGACACTCAAGAGACCCAGTACTTC. The rearrangement links TRBV6-1 to TRBJ2-5; possibly TRBD1 for D (6 bases). V was pared by 6 bases and J by 2 bases, with 10 bases between. The V gene's germline CDR1 is MNHNS and CDR2 SASEGT. This CDR3 has 13 amino acids.

The CDR3 nucleotides are TGTGCCAGCAGTTTGTATGTGGGCGGGGGGTTGACAGATACGCAGTATTTT. Amino acid sequence: CASSLYVGGGLTDTQYF. The rearrangement uses TRBV27 and TRBJ2-3, with 8 bases lining up with TRBD2. Unmatched junction bases numbered 11, after V lost 3 bases and J lost 3 bases. This CDR3 region has 17 residues. The germline V gene encodes CDR1 MNHEY and CDR2 SMNVEV (reference sequence).

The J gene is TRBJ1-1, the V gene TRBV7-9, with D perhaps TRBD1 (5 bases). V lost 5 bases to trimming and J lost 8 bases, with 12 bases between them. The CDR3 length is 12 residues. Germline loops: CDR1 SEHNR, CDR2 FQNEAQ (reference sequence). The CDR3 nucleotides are TGTGCCAGCAGCCACGGGACCTGGGAAGCTTTCTTT. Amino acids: CASSHGTWEAFF.